This paragraph covers one TCR beta chain sequence. Its antigen is unidentified. Trimming took off 3 bases at V and 3 bases at J, with 12 bases between the two ends. This CDR3 is built from 15 residues. The V gene's germline CDR1 is SEHNR and CDR2 FQNEAQ (reference sequence). PCR involved 60 Vbeta and 13 Jbeta primers. Some clones are missing from TCRdb's copy, which holds only in-frame ones; the method was immunoSEQ multiplex PCR. This repertoire shows about 190,000 clones, around four fifths found once; its top ten account for approximately 0.74%. The entry originates in a study of cytomegalovirus exposure and HLA in healthy donors. Study-wide results and caveats: In the analysis, some V segments, TRBV6-2 and TRBV6-3 included, were excluded as indistinguishable.

Sequenced input: PBMCs. The chain couples TRBV7-9 to TRBJ1-5; the D gene is possibly TRBD1 (5 bases). The TCR sequence derives from a woman in her late teens or twenties in good health and CMV-seronegative. The CDR3 nucleotides are TGTGCCAGCAGCTTGGGGGGACGGACCAATCAGCCCCAGCATTTT. Translation: CASSLGGRTNQPQHF.